This T cell receptor (beta chain) was captured by sequencing in a study of CD8+ T cells in alopecia areata (dated by TCRdb to the late 2010s). Concerning the study at large: The treated patients took part in an open-label pilot trial in which moderate-to-severe alopecia areata was treated with oral tofacitinib at 5 to 10 mg twice daily. Tofacitinib was given for 6 to 18 months, followed by 6 months of follow-up off drug to assess delayed response and recurrence. The SALT score, which quantifies the percentage of affected scalp surface area, was used to measure disease severity in treated patients. To study T cell clonal expansion in alopecia areata, the researchers applied high-throughput TCRbeta sequencing to both the C3H/HeJ mouse model and human patients. Scalp tissue and sorted CD4+ and CD8+ peripheral blood T cells from patchy and totalis/universalis alopecia areata patients and from healthy controls were covered by human TCRbeta sequencing. Biopsies were taken from tofacitinib-treated patients at baseline and at 4 and 24 weeks of treatment, and a later scalp biopsy was taken in several of the tofacitinib-treated patients. Scalp clonality was compared among normal scalp (n=4), patchy alopecia areata scalp (n=8), and alopecia totalis/universalis scalp (n=8). RNA came from the PAXgene miRNA kit for fixed scalp, the miRNeasy kit for PBMCs, and the RNeasy kit for mouse skin. Amplification of TCRbeta CDR3 regions was done by immunoSEQ multiplex PCR using 35 Vbeta forward primers and 13 Jbeta reverse primers. Broad study findings and their caveats: Many expanded lesional clones persisted in scalp and blood during tofacitinib treatment, which may partly explain relapse after stopping treatment. Tofacitinib significantly lowered scalp clonality and the number of expanded CD8+ clones among the top 100 scalp clones. The treated cohort was small, with a single nonresponder, so links between baseline CD8+ expansion and response need larger studies. Compared with mice, TCR sequences shared between patients were less clear, possibly partly because of HLA diversity across the patient population. Unlike mouse skin, where gammadelta T cells dominate, normal human skin contains resident alphabeta T cells that get sequenced too, which complicates analysis of the scalp TCR repertoire. Compared with normal scalp, lesional scalp, particularly in alopecia totalis/universalis, had higher clonality and more expanded CD8+ clones, which suggests antigenic drive.

The library came from the immunoSEQ multiplex PCR assay. RNA was extracted from all samples and reverse transcribed into cDNA as template for TCR sequencing. SuperScript III was used for first-strand cDNA synthesis, primed with a 2:1 mix of oligo-dT and random hexamers. A synthetic immune receptor repertoire was used to assess amplification bias, and residual bias was removed computationally. The authors processed their data as follows. After raw reads were preprocessed to remove errors, the CDR3 was defined following IMGT conventions as running from the conserved cysteine to phenylalanine. Clonality was calculated as 1 minus Shannon entropy normalized by log2 of the number of productive unique TCRs. Whether scalp clones were CD4 or CD8 was inferred by matching scalp TCRbeta sequences against CD4 and CD8 repertoires sorted from blood. The clones in this table, taken by TCRdb from immuneACCESS, are in-frame only. Not every clone is retained; where verified, under half of the shortfall comes from an unresolved V gene, and the cause of the rest is unknown. The V and J calls and the clone size are those of that table, but D and trimming were determined from the DNA. A total of fewer than 100,000 clones appear in this sample, approximately 70% of them only once. Clones ranked in the top ten supply roughly 17% of the sample.

From the germline V gene (reference sequence), CDR1 is GTSNPN and CDR2 is SVGIG. V loses 5 bases of germline sequence and J loses 3 bases, and the interval between the two ends is 14 bases. From the cysteine through the phenylalanine, the CDR3 covers 13 amino acids. The entry retains the CDR3 DNA only, 39 bases that are in frame from base 1. Note on this clone: Its antigen specificity is not known. There are no base qualities to consult, and no much larger clone falls within one base.

The treatment or condition label of this sample denotes: oral pan-JAK inhibitor, 5-10 mg twice daily. Lesional scalp punch biopsies and peripheral blood were collected from alopecia areata patients. PBMCs were separated by density centrifugation and stained for CD3, CD4 and CD8, after which CD4+ and CD8+ T cells were sorted on a FACSAria. Recombination joined TRBV30 with TRBJ2-7; the D segment may tentatively be TRBD1 or TRBD2, each giving 5 matched bases. Sequenced material: CD8+ T cells sorted from blood, taken at approximately week 42, from a patient treated with tofacitinib. The sequence derives from a human donor with alopecia areata. The DNA is as follows: TGTGCCTGGGCCTGGGGGAGCCACTACGAGCAGTACTTC. This codes for CAWAWGSHYEQYF.